This is a list of T cell receptor beta chains from one sample in a study of cytomegalovirus exposure and HLA in healthy donors. Measured with immunoSEQ multiplex PCR; TCRdb has only the in-frame clones, and not every one. The table records approximately 160,000 clones, roughly 73% of them present only once. Sequencing was performed on PBMCs. Receptors originate from a male donor in good health and CMV-seronegative. CDR3s include the opening cysteine and the closing phenylalanine or tryptophan. A D gene is named only where the DNA matches it firmly. Size is stated for part of the rows, as once, few or many counts, or as a class when the clone is expanded.

TRBD1 | TRBJ2-5 | TRBV5-4 | NA | CASSPGQGGLETQYF | TGTGCCAGCAGCCCTGGACAGGGGGGCCTGGAGACCCAGTACTTC
NA | TRBJ2-2 | TRBV30 | NA | CAWSVLWREELFF | TGTGCCTGGAGTGTACTTTGGAGAGAGGAGCTGTTTTTT
TRBD1 | TRBJ2-7 | TRBV19 | NA | CASSSRTGGTSEQYF | TGTGCCAGTAGTTCTCGGACAGGGGGAACCTCCGAGCAGTACTTC
TRBD2 | TRBJ2-1 | TRBV6-6 | NA | CASSPRGLATYNEQFF | TGTGCCAGCAGTCCCCGTGGACTAGCGACCTACAATGAGCAGTTCTTC
NA | TRBJ2-1 | TRBV28 | NA | CASSFLAGLGQGVYGSYNEQFF | TGTGCCAGCAGTTTTCTCGCGGGATTAGGGCAGGGGGTTTACGGCTCCTACAATGAGCAGTTCTTC
NA | TRBJ2-5 | TRBV6-5 | NA | CASSAGQKKYF | TGTGCCAGCAGTGCGGGGCAAAAGAAGTACTTC
NA | TRBJ2-1 | TRBV27 | NA | CASSLNPDSTEQFF | TGTGCCAGCAGCCTGAACCCCGATAGTACTGAGCAGTTCTTC
NA | TRBJ1-1 | TRBV7-9 | NA | CSSSFYGGAGTEAFF | TGTTCCAGCAGCTTTTATGGTGGGGCTGGTACTGAAGCTTTCTTT
NA | TRBJ2-1 | TRBV6-1 | NA | CATSLNYNEQFF | TGTGCCACCTCCCTTAACTACAATGAGCAGTTCTTC
NA | TRBJ2-5 | TRBV7-9 | NA | CASSPRSGGETQYF | TGTGCCAGCAGCCCTAGGTCGGGTGGGGAGACCCAGTACTTC
TRBD1 | TRBJ1-5 | TRBV9 | NA | CASSFGQGNQPQHF | TGTGCCAGCAGCTTCGGACAGGGAAATCAGCCCCAGCATTTT
TRBD2 | TRBJ2-1 | TRBV4-2 | NA | CASSLGLANNEQFF | TGTGCCAGCAGCCTCGGACTAGCTAACAATGAGCAGTTCTTC
TRBD2 | TRBJ2-1 | TRBV4-3 | medium-sized | CASSQVTTGLAVNEQFF | TGCGCCAGCAGCCAGGTGACAACGGGACTAGCGGTCAATGAGCAGTTCTTC
TRBD2 | TRBJ2-3 | TRBV2 | once | CASSPRGGASTDTQYF | TGTGCCAGCAGTCCCCGGGGGGGAGCTAGCACAGATACGCAGTATTTT
TRBD1 | TRBJ2-1 | TRBV28 | NA | CASSPPPGGNEQFF | TGTGCCAGCAGTCCCCCGCCAGGGGGCAATGAGCAGTTCTTC
TRBD2 | TRBJ2-5 | TRBV5-8 | few | CASRAGVQETQYF | TGTGCCAGCAGGGCGGGGGTCCAAGAGACCCAGTACTTC
NA | TRBJ1-4 | TRBV29-1 | NA | CSANRATNEKLFF | TGCAGCGCTAACAGGGCAACTAATGAAAAACTGTTTTTT
TRBD2 | TRBJ2-7 | TRBV9 | NA | CASSATSGSSYEQYF | TGTGCCAGCAGCGCAACTAGCGGGAGCTCCTACGAGCAGTACTTC
TRBD2 | TRBJ2-7 | TRBV4-3 | NA | CASSQQRLAGVYEQYF | TGCGCCAGCAGCCAACAACGACTAGCGGGAGTCTACGAGCAGTACTTC
TRBD1 | TRBJ1-2 | TRBV27 | NA | CASSTRGQGAYGYTF | TGTGCCAGCAGTACCCGAGGACAGGGGGCATATGGCTACACCTTC
NA | TRBJ2-4 | TRBV27 | NA | CASGIRETLGIQYF | TGTGCCAGCGGAATCCGGGAAACCCTGGGCATTCAGTACTTC
NA | TRBJ2-3 | TRBV28 | NA | CASSPRLALAPDTQYF | TGTGCCAGCAGTCCCCGGCTAGCCTTGGCCCCAGATACGCAGTATTTT
TRBD2 | TRBJ2-6 | TRBV5-1 | NA | CASFSGGAPGANVLTF | TGCGCCAGCTTCTCGGGGGGGGCCCCTGGGGCCAACGTCCTGACTTTC
TRBD2 | TRBJ2-5 | TRBV7-8 | NA | CASSFTRTSETQYF | TGTGCCAGCAGCTTCACCAGGACTAGCGAGACCCAGTACTTC
NA | TRBJ2-7 | TRBV27 | NA | CASSQDSQPYEQYF | TGTGCCAGCAGCCAGGACAGTCAACCCTACGAGCAGTACTTC
TRBD1 | TRBJ1-2 | TRBV7-6 | NA | CASSLDPPGQGGVGYTF | TGTGCCAGCAGCTTAGACCCCCCTGGACAGGGAGGTGTTGGCTACACCTTC
NA | TRBJ2-3 | TRBV9 | few | CASSPFHSGTDTQYF | TGTGCCAGCAGTCCCTTCCATTCGGGCACAGATACGCAGTATTTT
NA | TRBJ2-5 | TRBV6-6 | NA | CASSYLDLVQETQYF | TGTGCCAGCAGTTACCTGGACTTAGTCCAAGAGACCCAGTACTTC
NA | TRBJ2-4 | TRBV11-1 | NA | CASSSPKLAKNIQYF | TGTGCCAGCAGCTCCCCAAAGCTAGCCAAAAACATTCAGTACTTC
NA | TRBJ2-1 | TRBV19 | NA | CASNEPESWDNEQFF | TGTGCCAGTAATGAACCGGAGTCGTGGGACAATGAGCAGTTCTTC
TRBD2 | TRBJ2-2 | TRBV27 | NA | CASSGQGLANTGELFF | TGTGCCAGCAGCGGGCAGGGACTAGCAAACACCGGGGAGCTGTTTTTT
NA | TRBJ2-5 | TRBV28 | few | CASSSPPGVETQYF | TGTGCCAGCAGTTCCCCCCCGGGAGTGGAGACCCAGTACTTC
NA | TRBJ2-3 | TRBV2 | NA | CASSDRADTQYF | TGTGCCAGCAGTGACAGGGCAGATACGCAGTATTTT
NA | TRBJ2-1 | TRBV30 | NA | CAWSNDRRGEQFF | TGTGCCTGGAGTAATGACCGAAGGGGGGAGCAGTTCTTC
TRBD2 | TRBJ2-2 | TRBV7-9 | NA | CASSSHGLAGENTGELFF | TGTGCCAGCAGCTCCCACGGACTAGCGGGGGAGAACACCGGGGAGCTGTTTTTT
TRBD2 | TRBJ2-7 | TRBV4-3 | NA | CASSRTSASSYEQYF | TGCGCCAGCAGCAGGACTAGCGCGAGCTCCTACGAGCAGTACTTC
NA | TRBJ2-5 | TRBV6-6 | few | CASSLDSQETQYF | TGTGCCAGCAGTTTAGACAGCCAAGAGACCCAGTACTTC
TRBD2 | TRBJ2-7 | TRBV6-5 | NA | CASSYSSGGLTYEQYF | TGTGCCAGCAGTTACTCTAGCGGGGGCCTGACCTACGAGCAGTACTTC
NA | TRBJ1-5 | TRBV2 | NA | CASSESRSNQPQHF | TGTGCCAGCAGTGAGAGCCGTAGCAATCAGCCCCAGCATTTT
TRBD1 | TRBJ2-7 | TRBV7-8 | NA | CASRPGQSYEQYF | TGTGCCAGCAGACCGGGACAGTCCTACGAGCAGTACTTC
NA | TRBJ1-1 | TRBV7-2 | NA | CASSLTLYTNTEAFF | TGTGCCAGCAGCTTAACCCTGTACACGAACACTGAAGCTTTCTTT
NA | TRBJ1-2 | TRBV5-4 | few | CASGAGPSGYTF | TGTGCCAGCGGCGCGGGACCCTCGGGCTACACCTTC
NA | TRBJ2-5 | TRBV5-6 | few | CASSLLLVGAETQYF | TGTGCCAGCAGCTTGCTCCTCGTGGGCGCTGAGACCCAGTACTTC
NA | TRBJ2-3 | TRBV7-9 | NA | CASSLRPGITDTQYF | TGTGCCAGCAGCTTAAGGCCGGGGATCACAGATACGCAGTATTTT
NA | TRBJ2-5 | TRBV6-5 | NA | CASSNRVETQYF | TGTGCCAGCAGCAACAGGGTTGAGACCCAGTACTTC
NA | TRBJ1-1 | TRBV7-2 | NA | CASSLSPTANTEAFF | TGTGCCAGCAGCTTATCCCCGACAGCGAACACTGAAGCTTTCTTT
NA | TRBJ1-5 | TRBV4-3 | NA | CASSQDTGQPQHF | TGCGCCAGCAGCCAAGATACGGGTCAGCCCCAGCATTTT
TRBD2 | TRBJ2-2 | TRBV7-3 | once | CASSRTSGALGELFF | TGTGCCAGCAGCCGGACTAGCGGGGCCCTCGGGGAGCTGTTTTTT
NA | TRBJ2-4 | TRBV15 | few | CATLNIAKNIQYF | TGTGCCACTCTAAATATAGCCAAAAACATTCAGTACTTC